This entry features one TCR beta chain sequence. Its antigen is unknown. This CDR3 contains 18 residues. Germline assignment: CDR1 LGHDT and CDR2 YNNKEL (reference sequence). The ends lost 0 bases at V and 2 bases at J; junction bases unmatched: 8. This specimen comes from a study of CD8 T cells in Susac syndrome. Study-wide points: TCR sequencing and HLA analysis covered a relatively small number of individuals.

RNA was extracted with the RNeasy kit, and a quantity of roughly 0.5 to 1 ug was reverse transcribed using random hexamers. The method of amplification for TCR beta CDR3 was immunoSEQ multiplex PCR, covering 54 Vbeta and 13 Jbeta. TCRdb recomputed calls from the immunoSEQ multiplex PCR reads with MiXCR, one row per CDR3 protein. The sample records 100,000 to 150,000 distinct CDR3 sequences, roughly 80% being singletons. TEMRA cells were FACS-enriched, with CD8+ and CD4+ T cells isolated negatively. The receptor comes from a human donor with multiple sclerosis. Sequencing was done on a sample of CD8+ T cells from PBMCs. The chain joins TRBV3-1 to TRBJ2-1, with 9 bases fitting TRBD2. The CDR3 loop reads CASSQELGLAGPYNEQFF. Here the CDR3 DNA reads TGTGCCAGCAGCCAAGAGCTCGGTCTAGCGGGGCCCTACAATGAGCAGTTCTTC.